This is a list of T cell receptor beta chains from one sample in a study of neurological immune-mediated disorders. TCRdb reanalysed the 5' RACE reads using MiXCR and keeps one entry per CDR3 protein. The table shows 27,000 or so distinct CDR3 sequences, with 15% occurring only once. Sequencing input: PBMCs. The receptors stem from an older man in good health. CDR3s include the opening cysteine and the closing phenylalanine or tryptophan. The D gene is left open where the match is weak. Expanded clones get a size class; other rows say once, few or many, or leave the size out.

>.|TRBV2|TRBJ1-5|many
TGTGCCAGCAGTGAACGGTTGGGACTGTACAAGCCCCAGCATTTT
CASSERLGLYKPQHF
>.|TRBV10-2|TRBJ2-2|many
TGCGCCAGCAGTGAAAACACCGGGGAGCTGTTTTTT
CASSENTGELFF
>TRBD2|TRBV20-1|TRBJ2-3|many
TGCAGTGCGGTCAAAGCGGGGGGATTCACAGATACGCAGTATTTT
CSAVKAGGFTDTQYF
>TRBD2|TRBV5-1|TRBJ2-3|many
TGCGCCAGCAGCCCGGCTAGCGGGGGGGCCACAGATACGCAGTATTTT
CASSPASGGATDTQYF
>TRBD1|TRBV5-1|TRBJ2-1|few
TGCGCCAGCAGTGCCACAGGGGGCTCCTACAATGAGCAGTTCTTC
CASSATGGSYNEQFF
>TRBD1|TRBV20-1|TRBJ2-2|many
TGCAGTGCTAGAGATAATACAGGGGTTACCGGGGAGCTGTTTTTT
CSARDNTGVTGELFF
>.|TRBV6-2/TRBV6-3|TRBJ1-2|many
TGTGCCAGCAGCCCCCGTCGGTATGGCTACACCTTC
CASSPRRYGYTF
>.|TRBV3-1|TRBJ1-5|many
TGTGCCAGCAGCCAAGACTGGAGTTCAAATCAGCCCCAGCATTTT
CASSQDWSSNQPQHF
>TRBD2|TRBV27|TRBJ2-7|once
TGTGCCAACAGTTTGACTAGCGGGGCTTCCTACGAGCAGTATTTC
CANSLTSGASYEQYF
>.|TRBV4-3|TRBJ1-5|many
TGCGCCAGCAGCCAAGACATGGGTAGCAATCAGCCCCAGCATTTT
CASSQDMGSNQPQHF
>.|TRBV12-3/TRBV12-4|TRBJ2-5|many
TGTGCCAGCAGGCCGGGGCTTCTAGTGGAGACCCAGTACTTC
CASRPGLLVETQYF
>.|TRBV6-5|TRBJ2-5|.
TGTGACAGCAGTTACTCGTCTAGCAGGAGAAAGACCCAGTACTTC
CDSSYSSSRRKTQYF
>.|TRBV29-1|TRBJ2-7|many
TGCAGCGTTGGATGGGCTGGGGGACACTACGAGCAGTACTTC
CSVGWAGGHYEQYF
>.|TRBV9|TRBJ2-5|.
TGTGCCAGCAGCGTAGAGGGAGAGACCCAGTACTTC
CASSVEGETQYF
>.|TRBV6-1|TRBJ2-7|.
TGTGCCAGCAGTGGGGAAGGGCCGGACTCCTACGAGCAGTACTTC
CASSGEGPDSYEQYF
>.|TRBV6-2/TRBV6-3|TRBJ2-7|many
TGTGCCAGCAGTTACGGACAACTCTACGAGCAGTACTTC
CASSYGQLYEQYF
>TRBD2|TRBV25-1|TRBJ2-3|many
TGTGCCAGCAGTTTAGCGGGGGGGCGGGATACGCAGTATTTT
CASSLAGGRDTQYF